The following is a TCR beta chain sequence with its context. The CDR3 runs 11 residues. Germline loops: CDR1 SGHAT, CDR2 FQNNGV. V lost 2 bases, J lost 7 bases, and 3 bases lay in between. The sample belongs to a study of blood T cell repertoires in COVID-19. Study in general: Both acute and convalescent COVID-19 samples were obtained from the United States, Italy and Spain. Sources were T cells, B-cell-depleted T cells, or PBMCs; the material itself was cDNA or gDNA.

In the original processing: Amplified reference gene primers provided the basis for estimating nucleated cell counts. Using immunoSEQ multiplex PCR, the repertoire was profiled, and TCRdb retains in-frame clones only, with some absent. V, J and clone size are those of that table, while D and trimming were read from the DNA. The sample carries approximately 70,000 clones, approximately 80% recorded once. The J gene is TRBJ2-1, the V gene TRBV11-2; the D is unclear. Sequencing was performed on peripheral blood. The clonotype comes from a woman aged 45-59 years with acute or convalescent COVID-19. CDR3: CASSLINEQFF. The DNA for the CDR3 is TGTGCCAGCAGCTTAATAAATGAGCAGTTCTTC.